The 2 T cell receptor beta chains given below trace back to one sample, sequenced in a study of OX40 agonist ivuxolimab in advanced cancers. Repertoires were generated with immunoSEQ multiplex PCR, while TCRdb's copy carries only in-frame clones and drops some. The table records roughly 49,000 clones, under 90% of them present only once. The source material was CD4+ or CD8+ T cells sorted from blood, sampled in a trial of the OX40 agonist ivuxolimab. The receptors were gathered from an adult with an advanced solid tumor such as melanoma, head and neck, liver or kidney cancer.

The chain carries TRBV5-8 and TRBJ2-3; 9 positions match TRBD2. Germline-derived CDR1 and CDR2 are SGHTS and YDEGEE. The length of the CDR3 is 19 residues. Unmatched junction bases numbered 16, after V lost 3 bases and J lost 2 bases. The DNA of the CDR3 is TGTGCCAGCAGCTGGGGCGAACTATTAGCGGGAGACCCCACAGATACGCAGTATTTT. The encoded protein is CASSWGELLAGDPTDTQYF.

The chain is built from TRBV5-5 and TRBJ2-7; D call uncertain. CDR3 length: 13 amino acids. The germline V gene has CDR1 SGHKS and CDR2 YYEKEE (reference sequence). Trimming shortened V by 3 bases and J by 6 bases, and 13 bases separated the two germline ends. CDR3 DNA sequence: TGTGCCAGCAGCTGGAGTTGGTCGGGCGAGCAGTACTTC. Its translation is CASSWSWSGEQYF.